This TCR beta chain originates from a study of T cells after yellow fever vaccination. The CDR3 spans 14 residues. V lost 6 bases to trimming and J lost 7 bases, with 15 bases between them. CDR1 and CDR2 (germline): LGHDT, YNNKEL (reference sequence). MiXCR, applied by TCRdb to the 5' RACE reads, yields one record per CDR3 protein. The sample has some 560,000 distinct CDR3 sequences, about a sixth seen once; the top ten hold roughly 17%. The clonotype was recovered from a man aged 18 to 29 who received the YFV17D yellow fever vaccine. Material: PBMCs, obtained less than 6 days after the first yellow fever vaccination. This chain links TRBV3-1 with TRBJ1-4; no reliable D call. The CDR3 nucleotides are TGTGCCAGCAGACCGGGGTTCGGCATTGAAAAACTGTTTTTT. Its translation: CASRPGFGIEKLFF.